The 8 T cell receptor beta chains presented below share a single source sample, sequenced in a study of response to subunit inactivated influenza vaccine. From the RT-PCR reads, TCRdb called clonotypes with MiXCR, one entry per CDR3 protein. Of roughly 570,000 distinct CDR3 sequences listed, about 15% are singletons. Source: PBMCs from blood, taken 12 days after vaccination. Receptors originate from a man between 50 and 59 years old who received an inactivated influenza vaccine.

This clonotype was counted only a few times. The chain is built from TRBV7-2 and TRBJ2-7; D possibly corresponds to TRBD2 (6 bases). The CDR3 runs 13 residues. V was pared by 1 base and J by 7 bases, with 11 bases between. Germline V lookup: CDR1 SGHTA, CDR2 FQGNSA. CDR3: CASSLGLVREQYF. Here the CDR3 DNA reads TGTGCCAGCAGCTTAGGACTAGTTCGGGAGCAGTACTTC.

This clonotype was seen more than once but under ten times. CDR3 sequence (DNA): TGTGCCAGCAGCGATACAACCTTAGCGGGAGAGATTAAACTGAACACCGGGGAGCTGTTTTTT. The encoded protein is CASSDTTLAGEIKLNTGELFF. The chain is built from TRBV11-2 and TRBJ2-2; 9 bases are a match to TRBD2. V trimming: 5 bases; J trimming: 1 base; junction bases outside the gene matches: 20. Looked up from germline, CDR1 is SGHAT and CDR2 is FQNNGV. This CDR3 has 21 amino acids.

This clonotype showed up just a few times. The chain is built from TRBV10-1 and TRBJ2-5; TRBD1 might be the D (6 bases). V lost 8 bases and J 2 bases, leaving 18 bases between the germline ends. The CDR3 loop spans 15 amino acids. The germline gives CDR1 WNHNN, CDR2 SYGVQD (reference sequence). The DNA for the CDR3 is TGCGCCAGCCTTTTAGTCAGGGGAGATCAAGAGACCCAGTACTTC. This encodes CASLLVRGDQETQYF.

The chain's CDR3 is CASSLSGRLTDTQYF. The CDR3 nucleotides read TGCGCCAGCAGCCTAAGCGGGAGACTAACAGATACGCAGTATTTT. The V gene is TRBV5-1, the J gene TRBJ2-3; TRBD2 aligns across 8 bases. Trimming at V came to 4 bases and at J to 3 bases, leaving 7 bases not matched to a gene. The CDR3 is made up of 15 amino acids. The germline V gene encodes CDR1 SGHRS and CDR2 YFSETQ.

This clonotype was seen a handful of times. This chain joins TRBV7-9 and TRBJ2-3; D is uncertain. Trimming took off 4 bases at V and 4 bases at J, with 3 bases between the two ends. The CDR3 extends over 11 amino acids. The germline V gene has CDR1 SEHNR and CDR2 FQNEAQ (reference sequence). The chain's CDR3 is CASSWSDTQYF. CDR3 DNA: TGTGCCAGCAGCTGGTCAGATACGCAGTATTTT. Looking up the rest from reference TRBV7-9 and TRBJ2-3 gives the full variable domain: DTGVSQNPRHKITKRGQNVTFRCDPISEHNRLYWYRQTLGQGPEFLTYFQNEAQLEKSRLLSDRFSAERPKGSFSTLEIQRTEQGDSAMYLCASSWSDTQYFGPGTRLTVL.

V usage is TRBV20-1 and J usage is TRBJ2-7; the D gene is possibly TRBD2 (6 bases). This CDR3 is built from 16 residues. Germline assignment: CDR1 DFQATT and CDR2 SNEGSKA (reference sequence). Trimming pared 4 bases from V and 4 bases from J, leaving 23 bases between. The CDR3 is CSANTGRPKGIYEQYF. CDR3 bases: TGCAGTGCTAACACCGGGAGACCCAAAGGCATATACGAGCAGTACTTC.

This clonotype was counted only a few times. V is TRBV4-2 and J is TRBJ2-1, with 11 bases matching TRBD1. The CDR3 spans 16 residues. Germline-derived CDR1 and CDR2 are LGHNA and YNFKEQ. J gave up 9 bases and V 0 bases, and 7 bases lay outside the gene matches. CDR3: CASSQDGGTGGAEQFF. The CDR3 coding sequence is TGTGCCAGCAGCCAAGACGGTGGGACAGGGGGGGCTGAGCAGTTCTTC.

This clonotype was seen only a few times. This chain uses TRBV14 with TRBJ2-1, with D perhaps given as TRBD1 or TRBD2 (5 bases each). V was shortened by 0 bases and J by 9 bases, with 18 bases between the two germline ends. CDR1 and CDR2 (germline): SGHDN, FVKESK. The CDR3 runs 16 residues. The CDR3, as DNA: TGTGCCAGCAGCCAAGATGTTGGTAATTTGAGGGGTGAGCAGTTCTTC. Translated, it gives CASSQDVGNLRGEQFF.